These T cell receptor beta chains were read from a single sample in a study of CD8 T cells in Susac syndrome. TCRdb reprocessed the immunoSEQ multiplex PCR reads with MiXCR, giving one entry per CDR3 protein. The sample lists some 180,000 distinct CDR3 sequences, about 91% occurring once. Sequencing was carried out using CD4+ T cells from PBMCs. These receptors were collected from a human donor with Susac syndrome. The CDR3 runs from the conserved cysteine through the conserved F or W. A D gene is named only where the DNA matches it firmly. Size is omitted from some rows. Given values are once, few, many or a class for expanded clones.

d_call	j_call	v_call	clone_size	cdr3_aa	cdr3_nt
-	TRBJ2-2	TRBV2	-	CASSTGTENTGELFF	TGTGCCAGCAGTACCGGGACGGAGAACACCGGGGAGCTGTTTTTT
-	TRBJ2-1	TRBV5-1	-	CASSLDGASYNEQFF	TGCGCCAGCAGCTTGGATGGGGCCTCCTACAATGAGCAGTTCTTC
TRBD1	TRBJ1-2	TRBV6-2/TRBV6-3	-	CASSSRQGFDYGYTF	TGTGCCAGCAGCTCCCGACAGGGTTTTGACTATGGCTACACCTTC
-	TRBJ2-5	TRBV10-3	-	CAISESAGETQYF	TGTGCCATCAGTGAGTCAGCGGGAGAGACCCAGTACTTC
-	TRBJ2-1	TRBV20-1	-	CSARDAPGAQFF	TGCAGTGCCAGGGACGCTCCAGGAGCCCAGTTCTTC
TRBD2	TRBJ2-3	TRBV5-6	-	CASSLGGAGGVSGTQYF	TGTGCCAGCAGCTTGGGAGGCGCGGGAGGGGTCTCGGGAACGCAGTATTTT
TRBD2	TRBJ2-7	TRBV12-3/TRBV12-4	-	CASRTSGGSYEQYF	TGTGCCAGCAGGACTAGCGGGGGGTCCTACGAGCAGTACTTC
-	TRBJ1-2	TRBV6-1	-	CASNKEDNPIGYTF	TGTGCCAGCAACAAAGAGGACAATCCGATAGGCTACACCTTC
TRBD2	TRBJ2-3	TRBV6-1	once	CASSATVLAGASLVF	TGTGCCAGCAGTGCAACGGTATTAGCGGGGGCAAGTCTTGTATTT
-	TRBJ1-5	TRBV7-9	-	CASSTLQSNQPQHF	TGTGCCAGCAGCACCCTTCAGAGCAATCAGCCCCAGCATTTT
-	TRBJ1-5	TRBV2	-	CASMGDGRQPQHF	TGTGCCAGCATGGGCGATGGGCGGCAGCCCCAGCATTTT
TRBD1	TRBJ2-7	TRBV4-1	-	CASSHRRGRSYEQYF	TGCGCCAGCAGCCACCGCAGGGGGCGTTCCTACGAGCAGTACTTC
TRBD1	TRBJ2-7	TRBV12-3/TRBV12-4	-	CASSTTGGNTYEQYF	TGTGCCAGCAGTACGACAGGGGGTAACACCTACGAGCAGTACTTC
-	TRBJ1-6	TRBV5-1	-	CASSLRPGENSPLHF	TGCGCCAGCAGCTTGCGACCAGGGGAAAATTCACCCCTCCACTTT
TRBD2	TRBJ2-4	TRBV20-1	-	CSARDLAGLAGATSYF	TGCAGTGCTAGAGATCTGGCCGGACTAGCGGGGGCCACCAGCTACTTC
TRBD1	TRBJ1-1	TRBV12-3/TRBV12-4	-	CASSLRFGQDHTEAFF	TGTGCCAGCAGTTTAAGGTTCGGACAGGACCACACTGAAGCTTTCTTT
TRBD1	TRBJ2-7	TRBV7-9	-	CASSLGDRVDEQYF	TGTGCCAGCAGCTTAGGAGACAGGGTAGACGAGCAGTACTTC
-	TRBJ1-1	TRBV7-9	-	CASSLGRGGSTEAFF	TGTGCCAGCAGCTTAGGAAGAGGAGGGAGCACTGAAGCTTTCTTT
-	TRBJ2-3	TRBV4-2	-	CASSQDVAGTTDTQYF	TGTGCCAGCAGCCAAGACGTCGCAGGCACCACAGATACGCAGTATTTT
TRBD2	TRBJ2-7	TRBV28	once	CATRSASGQIQSYEQYF	TGTGCCACTCGATCAGCTAGCGGGCAGATACAATCCTACGAGCAGTACTTC
TRBD2	TRBJ2-1	TRBV19	once	CASSIRASGGEQFF	TGTGCCAGTAGTATCCGTGCTAGCGGGGGAGAGCAGTTCTTC
-	TRBJ2-7	TRBV5-1	-	CASSGRTRTTEQYF	TGCGCCAGCAGCGGCCGGACAAGGACTACCGAGCAGTACTTC
TRBD1	TRBJ1-6	TRBV5-4	-	CASSFPTGDQNSPLHF	TGTGCCAGCAGCTTCCCCACAGGGGACCAGAATTCACCCCTCCACTTT
TRBD2	TRBJ2-1	TRBV5-4	-	CASSIGLARDEQFF	TGTGCCAGCAGCATCGGACTAGCTCGGGATGAGCAGTTCTTC